One T cell receptor beta chain is described in this entry. The antigen is undetermined. The CDR3 totals 15 residues. The V and J ends lost 0 bases and 1 base respectively, with 10 bases between them. Per germline, CDR1 SGHDT and CDR2 YYEEEE. The data are from a study of T cells in Graves' hyperthyroidism and ophthalmopathy. Whole-study results and caveats: A model built on 13 V-J features separated ophthalmopathy from stable hyperthyroidism.

Stable hyperthyroidism: no ophthalmopathy progression over 18 months of follow-up. Investigators excluded patients with uncontrolled infection, other autoimmune disease, pregnancy or lactation. PBMCs were sourced from around 10 ml fresh peripheral blood. The TCR beta CDR3 regions underwent amplification using RNA transcripts as the source. When the TCR CDR3 underwent first-round RT-PCR, the HTBI primer set was used. Via MiXCR, TCRdb re-called the multiplex PCR reads, giving one row per CDR3 protein. The table has about 560,000 distinct CDR3 sequences, about a sixth seen once. The receptor comes from a woman aged 18-29 years with Graves' hyperthyroidism. The chain has TRBV5-6 and TRBJ1-1; D gene ambiguous. The sample comprised blood. CDR3 residues: CASSLDVFGNTEAFF. In DNA form, the CDR3 reads TGTGCCAGCAGCTTGGACGTATTCGGGAACACTGAAGCTTTCTTT.